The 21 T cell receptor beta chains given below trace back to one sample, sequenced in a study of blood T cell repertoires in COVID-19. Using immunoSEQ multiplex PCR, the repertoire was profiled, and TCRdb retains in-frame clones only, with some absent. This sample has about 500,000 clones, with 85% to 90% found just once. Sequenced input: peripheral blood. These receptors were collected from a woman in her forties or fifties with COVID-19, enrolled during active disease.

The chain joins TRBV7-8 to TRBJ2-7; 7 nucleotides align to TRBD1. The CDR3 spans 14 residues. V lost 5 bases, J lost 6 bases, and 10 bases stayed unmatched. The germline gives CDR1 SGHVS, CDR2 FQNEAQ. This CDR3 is CASSGTTGFGEQYF. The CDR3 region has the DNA TGTGCCAGCAGCGGGACGACAGGGTTCGGCGAGCAGTACTTC.

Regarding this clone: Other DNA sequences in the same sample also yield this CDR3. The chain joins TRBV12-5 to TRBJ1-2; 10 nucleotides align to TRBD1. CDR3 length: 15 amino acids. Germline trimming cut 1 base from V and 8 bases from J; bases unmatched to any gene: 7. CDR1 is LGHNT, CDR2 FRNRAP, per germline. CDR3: CASGLDGGTGAGYTF. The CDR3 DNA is TGTGCTAGTGGTTTGGATGGAGGGACAGGGGCCGGCTACACCTTC.

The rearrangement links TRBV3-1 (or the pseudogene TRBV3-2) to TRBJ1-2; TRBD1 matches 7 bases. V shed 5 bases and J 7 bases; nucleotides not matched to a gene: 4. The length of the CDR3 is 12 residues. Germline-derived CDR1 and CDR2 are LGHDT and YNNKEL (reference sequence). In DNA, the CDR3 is TGTGCCAGCAGCGCCTCAGGGGGTGGCTACACCTTC. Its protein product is CASSASGGGYTF.

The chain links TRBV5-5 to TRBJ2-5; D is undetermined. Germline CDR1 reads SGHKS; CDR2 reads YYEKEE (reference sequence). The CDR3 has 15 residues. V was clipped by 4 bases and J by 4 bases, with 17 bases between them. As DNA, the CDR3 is TGTGCCAGCAGCCGATCAACCGGGTCCGTAGAGACCCAGTACTTC. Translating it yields CASSRSTGSVETQYF.

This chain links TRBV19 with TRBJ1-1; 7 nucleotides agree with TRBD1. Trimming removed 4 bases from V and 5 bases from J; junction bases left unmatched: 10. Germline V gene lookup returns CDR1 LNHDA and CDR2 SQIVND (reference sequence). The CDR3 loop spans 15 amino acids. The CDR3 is CASSRPLTGMTEAFF. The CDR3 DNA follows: TGTGCCAGTAGTAGGCCCTTGACAGGGATGACTGAAGCTTTCTTT.

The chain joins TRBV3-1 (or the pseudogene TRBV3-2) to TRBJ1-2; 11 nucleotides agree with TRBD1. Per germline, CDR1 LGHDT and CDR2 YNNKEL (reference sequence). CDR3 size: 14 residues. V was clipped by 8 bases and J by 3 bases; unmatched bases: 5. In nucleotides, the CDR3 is TGTGCCAGCGGTGGACAGGGGGCTCACTATGGCTACACCTTC. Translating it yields CASGGQGAHYGYTF.

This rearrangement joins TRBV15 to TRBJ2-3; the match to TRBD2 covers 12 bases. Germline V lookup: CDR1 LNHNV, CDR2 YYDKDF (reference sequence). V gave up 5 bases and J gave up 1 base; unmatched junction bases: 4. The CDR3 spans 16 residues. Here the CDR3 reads CATSPRTSGGTDTQYF. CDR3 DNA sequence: TGTGCCACCAGCCCCCGGACTAGCGGGGGCACAGATACGCAGTATTTT.

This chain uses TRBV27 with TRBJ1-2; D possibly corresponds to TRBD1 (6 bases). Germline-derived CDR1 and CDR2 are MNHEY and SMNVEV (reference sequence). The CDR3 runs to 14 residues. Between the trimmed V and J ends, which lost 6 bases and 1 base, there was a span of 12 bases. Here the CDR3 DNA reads TGTGCCAGCAGCCGGGACACTTTTAACTATGGCTACACCTTC. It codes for CASSRDTFNYGYTF.

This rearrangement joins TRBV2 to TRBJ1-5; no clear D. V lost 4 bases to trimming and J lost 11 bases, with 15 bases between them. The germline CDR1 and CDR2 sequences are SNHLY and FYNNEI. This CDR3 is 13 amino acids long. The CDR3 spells CASSGATIWTQHF. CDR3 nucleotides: TGTGCCAGCAGTGGGGCCACAATCTGGACCCAGCATTTT.

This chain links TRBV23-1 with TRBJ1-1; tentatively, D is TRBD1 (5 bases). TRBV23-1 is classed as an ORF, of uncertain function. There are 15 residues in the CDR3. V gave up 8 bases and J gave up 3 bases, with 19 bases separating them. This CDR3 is CASGMPHGGYTEAFF. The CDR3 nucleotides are TGCGCCAGCGGTATGCCCCACGGGGGGTACACTGAAGCTTTCTTT.

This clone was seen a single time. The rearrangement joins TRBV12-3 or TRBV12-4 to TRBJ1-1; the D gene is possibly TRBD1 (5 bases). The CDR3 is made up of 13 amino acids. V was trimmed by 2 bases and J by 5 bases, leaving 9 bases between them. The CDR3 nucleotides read TGTGCCAGCAGTTTACCAGGGAGGACTGAAGCTTTCTTT. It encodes CASSLPGRTEAFF.

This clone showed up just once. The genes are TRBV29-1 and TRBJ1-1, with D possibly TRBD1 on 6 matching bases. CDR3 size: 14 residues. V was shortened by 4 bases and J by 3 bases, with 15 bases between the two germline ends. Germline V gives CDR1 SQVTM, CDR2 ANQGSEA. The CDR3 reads CSVVTGLRDTEAFF. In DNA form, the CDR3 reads TGCAGCGTTGTTACAGGGCTAAGGGACACTGAAGCTTTCTTT.

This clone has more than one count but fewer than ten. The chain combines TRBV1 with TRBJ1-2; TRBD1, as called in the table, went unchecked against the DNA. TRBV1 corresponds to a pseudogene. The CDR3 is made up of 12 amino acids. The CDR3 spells CTSSHDTYGYTF. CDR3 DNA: TGCACCAGCAGCCACGACACCTATGGCTACACCTTC.

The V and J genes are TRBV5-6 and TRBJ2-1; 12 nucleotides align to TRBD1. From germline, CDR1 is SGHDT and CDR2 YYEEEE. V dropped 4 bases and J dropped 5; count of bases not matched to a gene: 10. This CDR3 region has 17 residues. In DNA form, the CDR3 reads TGTGCCAGCAGCCCCCGGGACAGGGGGCGCTTCGACAATGAGCAGTTCTTC. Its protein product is CASSPRDRGRFDNEQFF.

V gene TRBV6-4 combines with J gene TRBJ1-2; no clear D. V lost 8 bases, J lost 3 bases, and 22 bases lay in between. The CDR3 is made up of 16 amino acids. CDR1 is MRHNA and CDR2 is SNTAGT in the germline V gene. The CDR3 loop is CASLTAKSLTHYGYTF. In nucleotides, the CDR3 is TGTGCCAGCCTAACTGCTAAGAGCCTCACCCACTATGGCTACACCTTC.

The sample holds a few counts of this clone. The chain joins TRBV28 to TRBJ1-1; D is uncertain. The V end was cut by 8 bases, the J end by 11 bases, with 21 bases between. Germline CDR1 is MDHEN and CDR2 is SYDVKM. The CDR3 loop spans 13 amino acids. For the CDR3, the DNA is TGTGCCAGCCTACAATATTCCGGACGGGAGGCTTTCTTT. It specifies CASLQYSGREAFF.

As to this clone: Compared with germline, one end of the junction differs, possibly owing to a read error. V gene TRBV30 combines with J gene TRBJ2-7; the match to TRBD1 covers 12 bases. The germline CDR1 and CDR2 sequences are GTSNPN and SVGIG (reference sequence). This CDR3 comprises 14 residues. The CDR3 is CAWRMKGQGARWNF. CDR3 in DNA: TGTGCCTGGAGGATGAAGGGACAGGGGGCGCGTTGGAACTTC.

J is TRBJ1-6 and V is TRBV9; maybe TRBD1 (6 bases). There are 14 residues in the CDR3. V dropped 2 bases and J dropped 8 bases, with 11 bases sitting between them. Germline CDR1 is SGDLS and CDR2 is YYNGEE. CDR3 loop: CASSVGGADSPLHF. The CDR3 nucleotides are TGTGCCAGCAGCGTGGGGGGGGCGGATTCACCCCTCCACTTT.

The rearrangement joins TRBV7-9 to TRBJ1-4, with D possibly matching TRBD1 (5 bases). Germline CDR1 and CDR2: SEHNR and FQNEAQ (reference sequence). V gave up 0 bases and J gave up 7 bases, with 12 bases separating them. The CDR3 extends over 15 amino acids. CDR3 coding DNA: TGTGCCAGCAGCTTAGCACAGGCCCCGGGTGAAAAACTGTTTTTT. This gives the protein CASSLAQAPGEKLFF.

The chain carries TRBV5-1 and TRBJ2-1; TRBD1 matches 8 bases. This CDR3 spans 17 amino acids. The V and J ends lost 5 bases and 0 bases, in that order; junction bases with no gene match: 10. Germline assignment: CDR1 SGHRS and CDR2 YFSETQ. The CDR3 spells CASRNRGSISSYNEQFF. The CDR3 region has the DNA TGCGCCAGCAGGAACAGGGGGTCAATTAGCTCCTACAATGAGCAGTTCTTC.

The DNA of the CDR3 is TGTGCCACCAGTGATTTCCTAGGGAACACTGAAGCTTTCTTT. Translating it yields CATSDFLGNTEAFF. The chain employs TRBV24-1 and TRBJ1-1; D is uncertain. The CDR3 spans 14 residues. CDR1 is KGHDR and CDR2 is SFDVKD in the germline V gene. Trimming removed 1 base from V and 1 base from J, with 6 bases in between.